Below are 30 T cell receptor beta chains sequenced from a single sample in a study of shared clonotypes between healthy human individuals (dated by TCRdb to about 2020). Receptor libraries were prepared by the immunoSEQ multiplex PCR assay. TCRdb obtained this table from immuneACCESS and retained in-frame rearrangements with V and J assigned. These tables miss some clones; where compared with another copy, unresolved V genes account for less than half of the shortfall, and the remainder is unexplained. Counted in this sample were 1,500,000 or so clones; about 98.5% of them appeared once. The top ten constitute 0.3% to 0.45% of the sample. The specimen sequenced was naive CD4+ T cells sorted from blood. The cell subset or site label for this specimen denotes: CD45RA+ positively selected. The receptors were sampled from a young man in good health.

This chain uses TRBV6-1 with TRBJ1-5; D ambiguous. Germline V gives CDR1 MNHNS, CDR2 SASEGT. The length of the CDR3 is 15 residues. V lost 2 bases and J lost 7, with 15 bases in between. The DNA of the CDR3 is TGTGCCAGCAGTGAACTGGCCTTAAGGAGGCAGCCCCAGCATTTT. Translated: CASSELALRRQPQHF.

This chain links TRBV15 with TRBJ2-2, with D tentatively TRBD1 (6 bases). Per germline, CDR1 LNHNV and CDR2 YYDKDF (reference sequence). The CDR3 totals 17 residues. V was trimmed by 0 bases and J by 2 bases, leaving 13 bases between them. In DNA form, the CDR3 reads TGTGCCACCAGCAGAGACACCGGGACATACAACACCGGGGAGCTGTTTTTT. This gives the protein CATSRDTGTYNTGELFF. Full variable domain (rest looked up from reference TRBV15 and TRBJ2-2): DAMVIQNPRYQVTQFGKPVTLSCSQTLNHNVMYWYQQKSSQAPKLLFHYYDKDFNNEADTPDNFQSRRPNTSFCFLDIRSPGLGDTAMYLCATSRDTGTYNTGELFFGEGSRLTVL.

V usage is TRBV6-6 and J usage is TRBJ2-7, with 9 bases matching TRBD1. The J segment lost 1 base and the V segment lost 0 bases, leaving 4 bases of the junction unmatched. CDR1 and CDR2 from the germline V gene are MNHNY and SVGAGI (reference sequence). This CDR3 is built from 16 residues. The CDR3 is CASSYSGQGYSYEQYF. CDR3 bases: TGTGCCAGCAGTTACTCGGGACAGGGATATTCCTACGAGCAGTACTTC.

The genes are TRBV5-1 and TRBJ2-3; D perhaps matches TRBD2 (5 bases). The CDR3 covers 15 residues. Germline assignment: CDR1 SGHRS and CDR2 YFSETQ. The V and J ends lost 2 bases and 1 base respectively, with 11 bases between them. The CDR3 DNA sequence: TGCGCCAGCAGCTTCGACGTCGGGGGCACAGATACGCAGTATTTT. Its protein is CASSFDVGGTDTQYF.

The chain employs TRBV4-1 and TRBJ2-4; unclear D gene. V lost 2 bases to trimming and J lost 0 bases, with 14 bases between them. The V gene's germline CDR1 is MGHRA and CDR2 YSYEKL. The CDR3 runs 17 residues. CDR3 in DNA: TGCGCCAGCAGCCAATCCACAGAACTTCTAGCCAAAAACATTCAGTACTTC. Translating gives CASSQSTELLAKNIQYF.

The chain couples TRBV5-1 to TRBJ2-2, with D possibly being TRBD1 (7 bases). Trimming left V 3 bases short and J 4 bases short, with 13 bases between. The CDR3 length is 15 residues. CDR1 and CDR2 (germline): SGHRS, YFSETQ. CDR3 in DNA: TGCGCCAGCAGCTGGAGGGACAGCATCACCGGGGAGCTGTTTTTT. Protein: CASSWRDSITGELFF.

The chain employs TRBV20-1 and TRBJ1-4; D remains ambiguous. V lost 6 bases, J lost 8 bases, and 10 bases lay in between. The CDR3 runs 11 residues. The V gene's germline CDR1 is DFQATT and CDR2 SNEGSKA (reference sequence). The CDR3 DNA reads as TGCAGTGCCTCCAACGGGGAAAAACTGTTTTTT. It codes for CSASNGEKLFF.

The chain has TRBV18 and TRBJ2-1, with 9 bases fitting TRBD2. This CDR3 region has 15 residues. With V trimmed by 3 bases and J by 7 bases, 7 bases remained unmatched. In germline, CDR1 is KGHSH, CDR2 LQKENI. CDR3 residues: CASSPSGGRGNEQFF. In DNA, the CDR3 is TGTGCCAGCTCACCCTCTGGCGGGAGGGGGAATGAGCAGTTCTTC.

This clone was observed once. The chain is built from TRBV9 and TRBJ2-1, with D possibly being TRBD1 (5 bases). The CDR3 length is 17 residues. V shed 0 bases and J shed 0 bases, with 13 bases lying between them. Per the germline V gene, CDR1 is SGDLS and CDR2 is YYNGEE. CDR3 coding DNA: TGTGCCAGCAGCGTAGATTCAGGGTATAGCTCCTACAATGAGCAGTTCTTC. It encodes CASSVDSGYSSYNEQFF.

With respect to this clone: This CDR3 is also generated by other DNA sequences in the sample. The rearrangement uses TRBV7-2 and TRBJ2-5; 7 nucleotides agree with TRBD1. The CDR3 is made up of 14 amino acids. V lost 1 base to trimming and J lost 2 bases; unmatched junction nucleotides: 1. CDR1 is SGHTA and CDR2 is FQGNSA in the germline V gene. This CDR3 is CASSLDRGQETQYF. For the CDR3, the DNA is TGTGCCAGCAGCTTAGACAGGGGACAAGAGACCCAGTACTTC.

The chain employs TRBV11-2 and TRBJ1-4, with D tentatively TRBD1 (5 bases). The CDR3 contains 14 residues. CDR1 and CDR2 (germline): SGHAT, FQNNGV. V gave up 5 bases and J gave up 8 bases, with 15 bases separating them. DNA for the CDR3: TGTGCCAGCAGCCAACTCGGGGCAGGGGAAAAACTGTTTTTT. It encodes CASSQLGAGEKLFF.

The rearrangement uses TRBV4-1 and TRBJ2-7; possibly TRBD1 or TRBD2 for D (7 bases each). V lost 4 bases to trimming and J lost 3 bases, with 13 bases between them. This CDR3 has 14 amino acids. Germline V lookup: CDR1 MGHRA, CDR2 YSYEKL. The CDR3 nucleotides are TGCGCCAGCAGCCGGGGGGGGACAGACTACGAGCAGTACTTC. Its translation is CASSRGGTDYEQYF.

The V call is TRBV7-9, the J call TRBJ2-1, with D tentatively TRBD2 (5 bases). This CDR3 comprises 16 residues. V lost 3 bases, J lost 0 bases, and 12 bases lay in between. Germline CDR1 and CDR2: SEHNR and FQNEAQ (reference sequence). The CDR3: CASSFGLASSYNEQFF. The DNA for the CDR3 is TGTGCCAGCAGCTTTGGGCTAGCTAGCTCCTACAATGAGCAGTTCTTC. The whole variable domain, remainder taken from reference TRBV7-9 and TRBJ2-1, is DTGVSQNPRHKITKRGQNVTFRCDPISEHNRLYWYRQTLGQGPEFLTYFQNEAQLEKSRLLSDRFSAERPKGSFSTLEIQRTEQGDSAMYLCASSFGLASSYNEQFFGPGTRLTVL.

The J gene is TRBJ2-7, the V gene TRBV27; tentative D call: TRBD1 (6 bases). Trimming pared 6 bases from V and 1 base from J, leaving 13 bases between. The CDR3 covers 14 residues. Germline lookup yields CDR1 MNHEY and CDR2 SMNVEV (reference sequence). In nucleotides, the CDR3 is TGTGCCAGCAGCCAGCGGACAGAGTCCTACGAGCAGTACTTC. This translates into CASSQRTESYEQYF.

This CDR3 is CASRRDTSGFNIQYF. The CDR3 region has the DNA TGTGCCAGCCGGCGCGACACTAGCGGGTTTAACATTCAGTACTTC. V and J are TRBV6-5 and TRBJ2-4; 9 bases are shared with TRBD2. CDR3 length equals 15 residues. V trimming: 8 bases; J trimming: 7 bases; junction bases outside the gene matches: 12. Per the germline V gene, CDR1 is MNHEY and CDR2 is SVGAGI.

V gene TRBV19 combines with J gene TRBJ2-5, with no clear D. The germline V and J ends were trimmed by 7 bases and 2 bases, with 11 bases remaining between them. Germline CDR1 is LNHDA and CDR2 is SQIVND (reference sequence). CDR3 length: 13 amino acids. The DNA for the CDR3 is TGTGCCAGTAAAGGCAGATTACAAGAGACCCAGTACTTC. Translation gives CASKGRLQETQYF.

The chain employs TRBV5-5 and TRBJ2-7; 8 bases agree with TRBD2. Trimming at V came to 3 bases and at J to 1 base, leaving 9 bases not matched to a gene. The CDR3 contains 16 residues. CDR1 and CDR2 from the germline V gene are SGHKS and YYEKEE (reference sequence). Here the CDR3 reads CASSSGAGGWSYEQYF. Here the CDR3 DNA reads TGTGCCAGCAGCTCGGGCGCGGGAGGATGGTCCTACGAGCAGTACTTC.

The chain combines TRBV9 with TRBJ2-1; 9 nucleotides line up with TRBD2. CDR1 and CDR2 from the germline V gene are SGDLS and YYNGEE. J was trimmed by 5 bases and V by 1 base; bases with no gene match: 7. This CDR3 comprises 16 residues. In DNA, the CDR3 is TGTGCCAGCAGCGTACGGCCCGCGGGAGGGAACAATGAGCAGTTCTTC. Amino acid sequence: CASSVRPAGGNNEQFF. Complete variable domain (other parts from reference TRBV9 and TRBJ2-1): DSGVTQTPKHLITATGQRVTLRCSPRSGDLSVYWYQQSLDQGLQFLIQYYNGEERAKGNILERFSAQQFPDLHSELNLSSLELGDSALYFCASSVRPAGGNNEQFFGPGTRLTVL.

The chain uses TRBV7-2 and TRBJ2-7, with 9 bases identical to TRBD1. Per the germline V gene, CDR1 is SGHTA and CDR2 is FQGNSA. V was pared by 4 bases and J by 0 bases, with 4 bases of the junction left unmatched. The CDR3 is 15 amino acids. The CDR3 DNA follows: TGTGCCAGCAGCTGGGGGACAGGGAGCTCCTACGAGCAGTACTTC. This codes for CASSWGTGSSYEQYF.

V is TRBV4-2 and J is TRBJ1-5; 8 positions agree with TRBD1. This CDR3 has 15 amino acids. Germline V gene lookup returns CDR1 LGHNA and CDR2 YNFKEQ. The V and J ends lost 1 base and 1 base, in that order; junction bases with no gene match: 0. CDR3 DNA: TGTGCCAGCAGCCAAGGACAGGGGAGCAATCAGCCCCAGCATTTT. Translation: CASSQGQGSNQPQHF.

The gene calls are TRBV21-1 and TRBJ2-2; the table assigns TRBD1, which was not confirmed against the DNA. TRBV21-1 is a pseudogene. This CDR3 has 16 amino acids. CDR3 region: CASSKSGRGRTGELFF. The CDR3 DNA reads as TGTGCCAGCAGCAAGTCCGGCAGGGGACGAACCGGGGAGCTGTTTTTT.

The V gene is TRBV18, the J gene TRBJ2-1; D perhaps matches TRBD2 (6 bases). CDR1 KGHSH and CDR2 LQKENI come from the germline V gene. V was shortened by 6 bases and J by 10 bases, with 10 bases between the two germline ends. This CDR3 is 11 amino acids long. This CDR3 reads CASSLLAEQFF. CDR3 bases: TGTGCCAGCTCTCTTCTAGCGGAGCAGTTCTTC.

CDR3 region: CASSPPGQVLYGYTF. The DNA of the CDR3 is TGTGCCAGCAGTCCACCGGGACAGGTGCTCTATGGCTACACCTTC. This chain links TRBV28 with TRBJ1-2, with 8 bases lining up with TRBD1. CDR3 size: 15 residues. The germline V gene encodes CDR1 MDHEN and CDR2 SYDVKM. V gave up 5 bases and J gave up 4 bases; unmatched junction bases: 9.

This clone was seen more than once but under ten times. The chain joins TRBV11-2 to TRBJ2-3; a weak D match, TRBD2 (6 bases). The CDR3 totals 17 residues. With 0 bases removed from V and 2 bases from J, the gap between germline ends came to 15 bases. Germline V gives CDR1 SGHAT, CDR2 FQNNGV. The CDR3 is CASSLDSAGSVTDTQYF. The CDR3 DNA follows: TGTGCCAGCAGCTTAGACTCCGCGGGAAGCGTCACAGATACGCAGTATTTT.

The chain has TRBV6-1 and TRBJ1-1; the D is unclear. V lost 6 bases, J lost 3 bases, and 14 bases lay in between. CDR1 and CDR2 from the germline V gene are MNHNS and SASEGT. The CDR3 length is 14 residues. CDR3 nucleotide sequence: TGTGCCAGCAGGGGCTGGAAGGACCACACTGAAGCTTTCTTT. This codes for CASRGWKDHTEAFF.

V and J are TRBV7-8 and TRBJ1-3; 7 bases are a match to TRBD1. CDR1 is SGHVS and CDR2 is FQNEAQ in the germline V gene. J gave up 4 bases and V 5 bases, and 8 bases lay outside the gene matches. This CDR3 region has 15 residues. The CDR3 sequence: CASSPDRVPGNTIYF. The CDR3 DNA reads as TGTGCCAGCAGCCCCGACAGGGTGCCCGGAAACACCATATATTTT.

V gene TRBV13 combines with J gene TRBJ2-7, with 7 nucleotides matching TRBD1. Unmatched junction bases numbered 11, after V lost 5 bases and J lost 4 bases. This CDR3 comprises 15 residues. Looked up from germline, CDR1 is PRHDT and CDR2 is FYEKMQ (reference sequence). The DNA of the CDR3 is TGTGCCAGCAGCCATTACAATGACAGGGTTTACGAGCAGTACTTC. Its protein product is CASSHYNDRVYEQYF.

This chain joins TRBV14 and TRBJ2-7; no clear D gene. CDR1 and CDR2 (germline): SGHDN, FVKESK. Trimming took 6 bases from V and 5 from J, leaving 23 bases between them. The length of the CDR3 is 16 residues. The CDR3 sequence is CASSPNRRIRVDEQYF. The CDR3 DNA reads as TGTGCCAGCAGTCCCAACCGGCGGATTCGGGTCGACGAGCAGTACTTC. Variable domain in full (rest from reference TRBV14 and TRBJ2-7): EAGVTQFPSHSVIEKGQTVTLRCDPISGHDNLYWYRRVMGKEIKFLLHFVKESKQDESGMPNNRFLAERTGGTYSTLKVQPAELEDSGVYFCASSPNRRIRVDEQYFGPGTRLTVT.

This chain joins TRBV7-8 and TRBJ2-7; no definite D call. This CDR3 has 16 residues. V gave up 5 bases and J gave up 3 bases, with 20 bases separating them. Germline CDR1 reads SGHVS; CDR2 reads FQNEAQ. CDR3 amino acids: CASSPTLRTPSYEQYF. In DNA form, the CDR3 reads TGTGCCAGCAGCCCCACCCTTCGTACGCCGAGCTACGAGCAGTACTTC.

This chain uses TRBV15 with TRBJ2-3, with a weak D call TRBD2 (5 bases). Trimming shortened V by 4 bases and J by 2 bases, and 19 bases separated the two germline ends. CDR3 length: 17 amino acids. From germline, CDR1 is LNHNV and CDR2 YYDKDF (reference sequence). CDR3 nucleotides: TGTGCCACCAGCACCCCCGAGAGAGGGCGTTTCACAGATACGCAGTATTTT. Its translation is CATSTPERGRFTDTQYF.